These T cell receptor beta chains were read from a single sample in a study of Tregs in tolerant kidney transplant recipients. The repertoire was sequenced with immunoSEQ multiplex PCR; TCRdb's copy has only in-frame clones and lacks some. This sample has some 250,000 clones, with approximately 84% found just once. The sequenced sample was CD4+ T cells from blood. The source is a human donor in good health. CDR3s include the opening cysteine and the closing phenylalanine or tryptophan. The D gene is left open where the match is weak. The size field is filled for only some rows; it gives once, few, many or a size class.

clone size: -
J gene: TRBJ2-5
CDR3 length: 13
D gene: -
V gene: TRBV2
CDR3 DNA: TGTGCCAGCAGTGAACAGGGAATGGCGACCCAGTACTTC
CDR3 protein: CASSEQGMATQYF

clone size: -
J gene: TRBJ1-1
CDR3 length: 14
D gene: -
V gene: TRBV19
CDR3 DNA: TGTGCCAGTCTCGACTTAGGAGGGAGGACTGAAGCTTTCTTT
CDR3 protein: CASLDLGGRTEAFF

clone size: -
J gene: TRBJ2-2
CDR3 length: 15
D gene: TRBD1
V gene: TRBV7-9
CDR3 DNA: TGTGCCAGCAGCTTAATGACAGGGGGCACCGGGGAGCTGTTTTTT
CDR3 protein: CASSLMTGGTGELFF

clone size: few
J gene: TRBJ1-1
CDR3 length: 16
D gene: -
V gene: TRBV15
CDR3 DNA: TGTGCCACCAGCAGAGATCGTGGTACAGGGAACATCAAAGCTTTCTTT
CDR3 protein: CATSRDRGTGNIKAFF

clone size: -
J gene: TRBJ2-7
CDR3 length: 14
D gene: TRBD1
V gene: TRBV6-6
CDR3 DNA: TGTGCCAGCAGTTCAGGGACAGGGGCCCACGAGCAGTACTTC
CDR3 protein: CASSSGTGAHEQYF

clone size: -
J gene: TRBJ1-2
CDR3 length: 17
D gene: -
V gene: TRBV6-1
CDR3 DNA: TGTGCCAGCAGTGAAGGGGCAGGGCCTATCCCCTATTATGGCTACACCTTC
CDR3 protein: CASSEGAGPIPYYGYTF

clone size: -
J gene: TRBJ2-7
CDR3 length: 16
D gene: -
V gene: TRBV6-5
CDR3 DNA: TGTGCCAGCAGTTACTCTCTGGGGAGCTACTCCTACGAGCAGTACTTC
CDR3 protein: CASSYSLGSYSYEQYF

clone size: -
J gene: TRBJ2-5
CDR3 length: 15
D gene: -
V gene: TRBV4-1
CDR3 DNA: TGCGCCAGCAGCCAGGAGGCTGCGGGGCAAGAGACCCAGTACTTC
CDR3 protein: CASSQEAAGQETQYF

clone size: once
J gene: TRBJ2-5
CDR3 length: 16
D gene: TRBD2
V gene: TRBV19
CDR3 DNA: TGTGCCAGTAGTTCCCCGTTGGCGGGAGGACGGGAGACCCAGTACTTC
CDR3 protein: CASSSPLAGGRETQYF

clone size: -
J gene: TRBJ1-3
CDR3 length: 15
D gene: -
V gene: TRBV18
CDR3 DNA: TGTGCCAGCTCACCAGGATCAGGCTCTGGAAACACCATATATTTT
CDR3 protein: CASSPGSGSGNTIYF

clone size: once
J gene: TRBJ2-2
CDR3 length: 16
D gene: -
V gene: TRBV4-1
CDR3 DNA: TGCGCCAGCAGCCAGAAGGGACTCATGAACACCGGGGAGCTGTTTTTT
CDR3 protein: CASSQKGLMNTGELFF

clone size: few
J gene: TRBJ2-5
CDR3 length: 16
D gene: -
V gene: TRBV15
CDR3 DNA: TGTGCCACCAGCGCCCGGCGGGCTCGACCATCCGAGACCCAGTACTTC
CDR3 protein: CATSARRARPSETQYF

clone size: few
J gene: TRBJ2-7
CDR3 length: 14
D gene: TRBD1
V gene: TRBV5-5
CDR3 DNA: TGTGCCAGCAGCGAGACAGGGACCTCCTACGAGCAGTACTTC
CDR3 protein: CASSETGTSYEQYF

clone size: few
J gene: TRBJ2-2
CDR3 length: 13
D gene: TRBD1
V gene: TRBV5-1
CDR3 DNA: TGCGCCAGCAGCTCAGGGGGCCCCGGGGAGCTGTTTTTT
CDR3 protein: CASSSGGPGELFF

clone size: -
J gene: TRBJ2-5
CDR3 length: 13
D gene: -
V gene: TRBV10-3
CDR3 DNA: TGTGCCATCAGTACCGGTTACCAAGAGACCCAGTACTTC
CDR3 protein: CAISTGYQETQYF

clone size: -
J gene: TRBJ2-3
CDR3 length: 14
D gene: -
V gene: TRBV7-9
CDR3 DNA: TGTGCCAGCAGCTTAGTTAGGGACCCAGATACGCAGTATTTT
CDR3 protein: CASSLVRDPDTQYF

clone size: -
J gene: TRBJ2-1
CDR3 length: 15
D gene: TRBD1
V gene: TRBV7-3
CDR3 DNA: TGTGCCAGCAGCTTGAGACAGGGGGCCTGGGATGAGCAGTTCTTC
CDR3 protein: CASSLRQGAWDEQFF

clone size: -
J gene: TRBJ2-7
CDR3 length: 15
D gene: TRBD1
V gene: TRBV4-2
CDR3 DNA: TGTGCCAGCAGCCAAGATCGGGGACAGACCTACGAGCAGTACTTC
CDR3 protein: CASSQDRGQTYEQYF

clone size: -
J gene: TRBJ2-3
CDR3 length: 16
D gene: -
V gene: TRBV5-1
CDR3 DNA: TGCGCCAGCAGCTCTAATATTCTCGGGTCGGCAGATACGCAGTATTTT
CDR3 protein: CASSSNILGSADTQYF

clone size: -
J gene: TRBJ2-7
CDR3 length: 15
D gene: -
V gene: TRBV18
CDR3 DNA: TGTGCCAGCTCAGTCCGGGACACACCCAACTACGAGCAGTACTTC
CDR3 protein: CASSVRDTPNYEQYF

clone size: -
J gene: TRBJ1-1
CDR3 length: 16
D gene: -
V gene: TRBV7-6
CDR3 DNA: TGTGCCAGCAGCTCACACCGGGACAAGGAGAACACTGAAGCTTTCTTT
CDR3 protein: CASSSHRDKENTEAFF

clone size: -
J gene: TRBJ1-2
CDR3 length: 15
D gene: -
V gene: TRBV11-2
CDR3 DNA: TGTGCCAGCATCCCTGGGAGGGGAAGGATCGATGGCTACACCTTC
CDR3 protein: CASIPGRGRIDGYTF

clone size: -
J gene: TRBJ2-7
CDR3 length: 11
D gene: TRBD1
V gene: TRBV29-1
CDR3 DNA: TGCAGCGTGGGACAGCCCTACGAGCAGTACTTC
CDR3 protein: CSVGQPYEQYF

clone size: -
J gene: TRBJ2-5
CDR3 length: 11
D gene: -
V gene: TRBV7-2
CDR3 DNA: TGTGCCAGCAGCACATGGGAGACCCAGTACTTC
CDR3 protein: CASSTWETQYF

clone size: -
J gene: TRBJ1-4
CDR3 length: 13
D gene: -
V gene: TRBV29-1
CDR3 DNA: TGCAGCGTGAGAGTGAATACTAATGAAAAACTGTTTTTT
CDR3 protein: CSVRVNTNEKLFF

clone size: -
J gene: TRBJ2-2
CDR3 length: 17
D gene: TRBD2
V gene: TRBV2
CDR3 DNA: TGTGCCAGCAGGAGGTTAACTAGCGGGGGTAACACCGGGGAGCTGTTTTTT
CDR3 protein: CASRRLTSGGNTGELFF

clone size: -
J gene: TRBJ2-1
CDR3 length: 14
D gene: TRBD2
V gene: TRBV5-1
CDR3 DNA: TGCGCCAGCAGCTTTAGCGGGTTCTACAATGAGCAGTTCTTC
CDR3 protein: CASSFSGFYNEQFF

clone size: few
J gene: TRBJ1-4
CDR3 length: 15
D gene: -
V gene: TRBV7-6
CDR3 DNA: TGTGCCAGCAGCTTAGCGGGGGCAGGTGGTGAAAAACTGTTTTTT
CDR3 protein: CASSLAGAGGEKLFF

clone size: -
J gene: TRBJ2-6
CDR3 length: 17
D gene: -
V gene: TRBV28
CDR3 DNA: TGTGCCAGCAGTACCGCTGGACTGAACTCTGGGGCCAACGTCCTGACTTTC
CDR3 protein: CASSTAGLNSGANVLTF

clone size: few
J gene: TRBJ1-2
CDR3 length: 16
D gene: -
V gene: TRBV14
CDR3 DNA: TGTGCCAGCAGCCACAGCGTGCAGGCCGTTGGGTATGGCTACACCTTC
CDR3 protein: CASSHSVQAVGYGYTF

clone size: few
J gene: TRBJ2-7
CDR3 length: 15
D gene: TRBD1
V gene: TRBV9
CDR3 DNA: TGTGCCAGCAGCGTAGTGGGGGACAGTGCCTACGAGCAGTACTTC
CDR3 protein: CASSVVGDSAYEQYF

clone size: -
J gene: TRBJ2-5
CDR3 length: 13
D gene: -
V gene: TRBV15
CDR3 DNA: TGTGCCACCAGCAGAGGGGGCCAAGAGACCCAGTACTTC
CDR3 protein: CATSRGGQETQYF

clone size: -
J gene: TRBJ1-3
CDR3 length: 14
D gene: -
V gene: TRBV2
CDR3 DNA: TGTGCCAGCAGTCCCCGATACTCTGGAAACACCATATATTTT
CDR3 protein: CASSPRYSGNTIYF

clone size: -
J gene: TRBJ1-1
CDR3 length: 14
D gene: TRBD1
V gene: TRBV2
CDR3 DNA: TGTGCCAGCGGGGGACAGGGGGCCGGCACTGAAGCTTTCTTT
CDR3 protein: CASGGQGAGTEAFF

clone size: -
J gene: TRBJ1-5
CDR3 length: 15
D gene: -
V gene: TRBV2
CDR3 DNA: TGTGCCAGCAGGGACGCAGGGGCACTCAATCAGCCCCAGCATTTT
CDR3 protein: CASRDAGALNQPQHF

clone size: few
J gene: TRBJ2-7
CDR3 length: 14
D gene: -
V gene: TRBV9
CDR3 DNA: TGTGCCAGCAGCGTAGAGACGGGAGCCTACGAGCAGTACTTC
CDR3 protein: CASSVETGAYEQYF

clone size: -
J gene: TRBJ2-1
CDR3 length: 15
D gene: -
V gene: TRBV7-2
CDR3 DNA: TGTGCCAGCACCCCAACGAGGAGCTCCTACAATGAGCAGTTCTTC
CDR3 protein: CASTPTRSSYNEQFF

clone size: -
J gene: TRBJ2-1
CDR3 length: 16
D gene: -
V gene: TRBV5-1
CDR3 DNA: TGCGCCAGCAGCTACCTCCGGACAGAGTCCTACAATGAGCAGTTCTTC
CDR3 protein: CASSYLRTESYNEQFF

clone size: -
J gene: TRBJ1-6
CDR3 length: 15
D gene: TRBD1
V gene: TRBV4-1
CDR3 DNA: TGCGCCAGCAGCCCGTACCCGGGACAGAATTCACCCCTCCACTTT
CDR3 protein: CASSPYPGQNSPLHF

clone size: -
J gene: TRBJ2-5
CDR3 length: 15
D gene: TRBD2
V gene: TRBV10-3
CDR3 DNA: TGTGCCATCAGTGAGTCGGGGACTAGGGTGGAGACCCAGTACTTC
CDR3 protein: CAISESGTRVETQYF

clone size: -
J gene: TRBJ2-3
CDR3 length: 12
D gene: -
V gene: TRBV25-1
CDR3 DNA: TGTGCCAGCAGTGCAGGCACAGATACGCAGTATTTT
CDR3 protein: CASSAGTDTQYF

clone size: -
J gene: TRBJ1-1
CDR3 length: 13
D gene: -
V gene: TRBV7-9
CDR3 DNA: TGTGCCAGCAGCTTATTTCAGAACACTGAAGCTTTCTTT
CDR3 protein: CASSLFQNTEAFF

clone size: -
J gene: TRBJ2-3
CDR3 length: 11
D gene: -
V gene: TRBV20-1
CDR3 DNA: TGCAGTGCTAGCTTGGCAAGTACGCAGTATTTT
CDR3 protein: CSASLASTQYF

clone size: -
J gene: TRBJ1-2
CDR3 length: 16
D gene: -
V gene: TRBV27
CDR3 DNA: TGTGCCAGCAGTTTATCGGGACGGTGGATTATGTATGGCTACACCTTC
CDR3 protein: CASSLSGRWIMYGYTF

clone size: -
J gene: TRBJ2-7
CDR3 length: 16
D gene: -
V gene: TRBV7-8
CDR3 DNA: TGTGCCAGCAGCACCCTTACCGGGACACCATCCTACGAGCAGTACTTC
CDR3 protein: CASSTLTGTPSYEQYF

clone size: few
J gene: TRBJ2-3
CDR3 length: 14
D gene: -
V gene: TRBV7-9
CDR3 DNA: TGTGCCAGCAGCTACAATCCCGTAAGGGATACGCAGTATTTT
CDR3 protein: CASSYNPVRDTQYF

clone size: -
J gene: TRBJ2-1
CDR3 length: 18
D gene: TRBD2
V gene: TRBV18
CDR3 DNA: TGTGCCAGCTCACCACCAGTTCTAGCGGGAGGCTCCTACAATGAGCAGTTCTTC
CDR3 protein: CASSPPVLAGGSYNEQFF

clone size: -
J gene: TRBJ1-1
CDR3 length: 11
D gene: -
V gene: TRBV29-1
CDR3 DNA: TGCAGCGTCCACCCCGCTACTGAAGCTTTCTTT
CDR3 protein: CSVHPATEAFF

clone size: -
J gene: TRBJ1-1
CDR3 length: 14
D gene: -
V gene: TRBV19
CDR3 DNA: TGTGCCAGTAGTATAGGGCCAGCTAACACTGAAGCTTTCTTT
CDR3 protein: CASSIGPANTEAFF

clone size: -
J gene: TRBJ1-1
CDR3 length: 15
D gene: -
V gene: TRBV6-5
CDR3 DNA: TGTGCCAGCAGTTACCACAGCGTCCAGAACACTGAAGCTTTCTTT
CDR3 protein: CASSYHSVQNTEAFF

clone size: -
J gene: TRBJ1-1
CDR3 length: 14
D gene: -
V gene: TRBV5-1
CDR3 DNA: TGCGCCAGCAGCCCCACATCAGTGAACACTGAAGCTTTCTTT
CDR3 protein: CASSPTSVNTEAFF

clone size: -
J gene: TRBJ2-7
CDR3 length: 15
D gene: TRBD2
V gene: TRBV6-1
CDR3 DNA: TGTGCCAGCAGCCGTAAGCGGGAGGAGTCCTACGAGCAGTACTTC
CDR3 protein: CASSRKREESYEQYF

clone size: -
J gene: TRBJ1-1
CDR3 length: 13
D gene: -
V gene: TRBV5-1
CDR3 DNA: TGCGCCAGCATGGAGTTAGGGAACACTGAAGCTTTCTTT
CDR3 protein: CASMELGNTEAFF

clone size: -
J gene: TRBJ2-7
CDR3 length: 13
D gene: TRBD1
V gene: TRBV18
CDR3 DNA: TGTGCCAGCTCGTCCGACAGGGACGACGAGCAGTACTTC
CDR3 protein: CASSSDRDDEQYF

clone size: -
J gene: TRBJ2-5
CDR3 length: 15
D gene: TRBD2
V gene: TRBV4-2
CDR3 DNA: TGTGCCAGCAGCACCCGGACTAGCGGACAAGGGACCCAGTACTTC
CDR3 protein: CASSTRTSGQGTQYF

clone size: -
J gene: TRBJ2-1
CDR3 length: 18
D gene: TRBD2
V gene: TRBV7-2
CDR3 DNA: TGTGCCAGCAGCCGAGTAGCGGGGGGACGGACCCTTGGGCATGAGCAGTTCTTC
CDR3 protein: CASSRVAGGRTLGHEQFF

clone size: -
J gene: TRBJ2-5
CDR3 length: 15
D gene: -
V gene: TRBV5-1
CDR3 DNA: TGCGCCAGCAGCTTGGGGTCCCAGGGTCGAGAGACCCAGTACTTC
CDR3 protein: CASSLGSQGRETQYF